This paragraph covers one T cell receptor (beta chain) sequence. The record originates from a study of blood T cell repertoires in COVID-19. TCRdb keeps only in-frame clones here, not all; method: immunoSEQ multiplex PCR. Of 200,000 to 250,000 clones listed, less than 90% are singletons. Sequenced material: peripheral blood. The sequence was collected from a man aged 55-75 years with acute or convalescent COVID-19.

For the CDR3, the DNA is TGTGCCACCAGCGGGGACAGGGGGTACGAGCAGTACTTC. As protein: CATSGDRGYEQYF. The chain has TRBV15 and TRBJ2-7, with 11 bases that match TRBD1. The germline V gene encodes CDR1 LNHNV and CDR2 YYDKDF (reference sequence). Trimming removed 5 bases from V and 4 bases from J; junction bases left unmatched: 1. This CDR3 is 13 amino acids long.